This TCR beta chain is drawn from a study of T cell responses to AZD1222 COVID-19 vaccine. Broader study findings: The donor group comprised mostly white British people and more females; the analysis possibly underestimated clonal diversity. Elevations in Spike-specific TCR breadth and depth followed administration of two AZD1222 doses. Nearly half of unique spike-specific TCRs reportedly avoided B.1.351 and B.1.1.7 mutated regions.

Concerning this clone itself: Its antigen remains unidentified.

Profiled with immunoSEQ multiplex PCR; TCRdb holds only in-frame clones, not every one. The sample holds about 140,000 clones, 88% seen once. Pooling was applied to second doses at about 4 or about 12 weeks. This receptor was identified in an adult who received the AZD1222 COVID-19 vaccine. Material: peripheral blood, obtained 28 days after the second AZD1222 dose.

CDR3 residues: CASSLPPGSRTRQGETQYF. CDR3 DNA sequence: TGTGCCAGCAGTTTACCCCCGGGGAGCCGGACTCGCCAAGGAGAGACCCAGTACTTC. This chain connects TRBV28 to TRBJ2-5; D may be TRBD2 (5 bases). The length of the CDR3 is 19 residues. Germline V gene sequence: CDR1 MDHEN, CDR2 SYDVKM. V was shortened by 2 bases and J by 4 bases, with 26 bases between the two germline ends. The full variable domain, in which reference TRBV28 and TRBJ2-5 provide the parts outside the CDR3, is DVKVTQSSRYLVKRTGEKVFLECVQDMDHENMFWYRQDPGLGLRLIYFSYDVKMKEKGDIPEGYSVSREKKERFSLILESASTNQTSMYLCASSLPPGSRTRQGETQYFGPGTRLLVL.